This entry lists 22 T cell receptor beta chains sequenced from one sample in a study of blood T cells in healthy people across ages. PCR was performed a second time for about 6 to 11 cycles using a sample-barcoded 5' primer and a J-beta primer mix. TCRdb analysed the 5' RACE reads with MiXCR anew, one entry per CDR3 protein. The data show just under 900,000 distinct CDR3 sequences, with around 28% seen just once and about 18% held by the top ten. Source material: blood. All receptors come from an elderly woman in good health.

There are a few counts of this clonotype. The chain is built from TRBV5-1 and TRBJ1-1; 7 nucleotides align to TRBD1. CDR1 and CDR2 from the germline V gene are SGHRS and YFSETQ. Trimming removed 0 bases from V and 5 bases from J; junction bases left unmatched: 7. This CDR3 spans 15 amino acids. This CDR3 is CASSLGQGKLTEAFF. The DNA of the CDR3 is TGCGCCAGCAGCTTGGGACAGGGAAAGTTGACTGAAGCTTTCTTT.

V usage is TRBV28 and J usage is TRBJ1-5, with D unclear. CDR3 length: 12 residues. V shed 2 bases and J shed 6 bases, with 5 bases lying between them. Germline CDR1 is MDHEN and CDR2 is SYDVKM. The CDR3 nucleotides are TGTGCCAGCAGTTTAAAACCTCAGCCCCAGCATTTT. As protein: CASSLKPQPQHF.

This clonotype has a count of ten or more. The genes are TRBV6-2 or TRBV6-3 and TRBJ1-2; D is unresolved. The CDR3 has 13 amino acids. Per the germline V gene, CDR1 is MNHEY and CDR2 is SVGEGT. V shed 2 bases and J shed 2 bases, with 6 bases lying between them. The CDR3 bases are TGTGCCAGCAGTTACGTAGGCAACTATGGCTACACCTTC. Translating it yields CASSYVGNYGYTF.

Worth noting for this clonotype: A much larger clonotype is one base distant, so this may be a read error. The chain links TRBV6-1 to TRBJ2-1; D is undetermined. The germline CDR1 and CDR2 sequences are MNHNS and SASEGT. Between the trimmed V and J ends, which lost 4 bases and 1 base, there was a span of 11 bases. This CDR3 spans 15 amino acids. As DNA, the CDR3 is TGTGCCAGCAGTGCAGTGGCAAGGTCCTACAATGAGCAGTTCTTC. This codes for CASSAVARSYNEQFF.

Remarks on this clonotype: Since a much larger clone is just one base distant, this may be a read error. CDR3 sequence (DNA): TGTGCCAGCAGCTTGCGGGGGGCTCTAAATGAGCAGTTCTTC. As protein: CASSLRGALNEQFF. The chain employs TRBV7-2 and TRBJ2-1; the match to TRBD2 covers 8 bases. The CDR3 sequence is 14 residues long. With 3 bases clipped from V and 7 bases from J, the junction kept 5 bases outside the gene matches. The germline V gene has CDR1 SGHTA and CDR2 FQGNSA.

The chain joins TRBV9 to TRBJ2-3, with TRBD2 matching 7 bases. The CDR3 covers 17 residues. The germline V gene encodes CDR1 SGDLS and CDR2 YYNGEE. J was trimmed by 5 bases and V by 0 bases; bases with no gene match: 12. The DNA for the CDR3 is TGTGCCAGCAGCGTAGCTACGGGGGTAGCGGGTCAAGATACGCAGTATTTT. Translated: CASSVATGVAGQDTQYF.

Comments on this clonotype: A much bigger clone sits one base away, suggesting this may be a read error. V gene TRBV2 combines with J gene TRBJ2-5; D may correspond to TRBD1 or TRBD2 (5 bases each). Gene TRBJ2-7 matches the end of the DNA better, so the J call may be wrong. Per germline, CDR1 SNHLY and CDR2 FYNNEI. This CDR3 comprises 15 residues. As DNA, the CDR3 is TGTGCCAGCAGTGAATGGGGCCTAGGGGACGGCGAGCAGTACTTC. This gives the protein CASSEWGLGDGEQYF.

This clonotype was counted many times. The gene calls are TRBV5-1 and TRBJ1-2; D not certain. V was pared by 1 base and J by 0 bases, with 10 bases between. The germline V gene encodes CDR1 SGHRS and CDR2 YFSETQ. CDR3 length equals 15 residues. This CDR3 is CASSLRQTTNYGYTF. CDR3 in DNA: TGCGCCAGCAGCTTGCGGCAGACCACTAACTATGGCTACACCTTC.

This clonotype was recorded a few times. One base away lies a much larger clone, so this may be a sequencing read error. CDR3 protein: CATGQSYNEQYF. CDR3 bases: TGTGCCACGGGACAGAGCTACAATGAGCAGTACTTC. The V and J genes are TRBV15 and TRBJ2-5; 7 nucleotides line up with TRBD1. Per the germline V gene, CDR1 is LNHNV and CDR2 is YYDKDF (reference sequence). After removal of 9 bases from V and 11 bases from J, the junction contained 12 bases not matched to a gene. The CDR3 is 12 residues long.

The chain links TRBV28 to TRBJ2-5; 9 bases agree with TRBD2. Germline V gene lookup returns CDR1 MDHEN and CDR2 SYDVKM. The CDR3 has 14 residues. Trimming removed 6 bases from V and 4 bases from J; junction bases left unmatched: 6. CDR3 amino acids: CASSGGGVGETQYF. Written as DNA, the CDR3 is TGTGCCAGCAGCGGCGGGGGGGTTGGAGAGACCCAGTACTTC. Variable domain in full (rest from reference TRBV28 and TRBJ2-5): DVKVTQSSRYLVKRTGEKVFLECVQDMDHENMFWYRQDPGLGLRLIYFSYDVKMKEKGDIPEGYSVSREKKERFSLILESASTNQTSMYLCASSGGGVGETQYFGPGTRLLVL.

The CDR3 nucleotides read TGTGCCAGCAGCCAAGGGCCCGTCTACGTGAGTTATGAAGCTTTCTTT. Translation gives CASSQGPVYVSYEAFF. The chain carries TRBV13 and TRBJ1-1; no clear D. This CDR3 contains 16 residues. Germline values: CDR1 PRHDT, CDR2 FYEKMQ (reference sequence). V dropped 5 bases and J dropped 7 bases, with 23 bases sitting between them.

This clonotype showed up many times. The chain joins TRBV7-9 to TRBJ2-7; a possible D gene is TRBD2 (6 bases). V gave up 4 bases and J gave up 3 bases, with 13 bases separating them. This CDR3 spans 14 amino acids. The V gene's germline CDR1 is SEHNR and CDR2 FQNEAQ (reference sequence). The CDR3 region is CASSSLAVDYEQYF. In nucleotides, the CDR3 is TGTGCCAGCAGCTCCTTAGCGGTAGACTACGAGCAGTACTTC.

The genes are TRBV4-1 and TRBJ2-3; D unclear. The V gene lost 8 bases and the J gene lost 14 bases, with 29 bases spanning the gap. CDR1 is MGHRA, CDR2 YSYEKL, per germline. The CDR3 sequence is 15 residues long. The CDR3 coding sequence is TGCGCCAGCTTCGAGGAATTTAAGGGCACAGATGCGCGGTATTTT. Amino acid sequence: CASFEEFKGTDARYF.

CDR3 coding DNA: TGTGCCAGCAGCTTCCGGGACTCGACGCAGTATTTT. Its protein product is CASSFRDSTQYF. The chain carries TRBV7-2 and TRBJ2-3, with a weak D call TRBD2 (6 bases). The CDR3 totals 12 residues. V dropped 3 bases and J dropped 9 bases, with 10 bases sitting between them. Germline loops: CDR1 SGHTA, CDR2 FQGNSA.

The V and J genes are TRBV14 and TRBJ1-2; D uncertain. Per germline, CDR1 SGHDN and CDR2 FVKESK. The CDR3 spans 18 residues. The ends were cut back, 0 bases at V and 0 bases at J, with 17 bases in the middle. The CDR3 spells CASSQEGWLTPANYGYTF. The CDR3 DNA reads as TGTGCCAGCAGCCAAGAAGGGTGGTTGACTCCGGCTAACTATGGCTACACCTTC.

V usage is TRBV7-2 and J usage is TRBJ1-1; the match to TRBD1 covers 9 bases. V dropped 0 bases and J dropped 4; count of bases not matched to a gene: 9. Germline V gives CDR1 SGHTA, CDR2 FQGNSA. The CDR3 has 17 residues. This chain's CDR3 is CASSLATRGQGFTEAFF. CDR3 nucleotides: TGTGCCAGCAGCTTAGCCACCAGGGGACAGGGATTCACTGAAGCTTTCTTT.

Ten or more counts support this clonotype. The rearrangement links TRBV3-1 to TRBJ2-3; the match to TRBD2 covers 8 bases. CDR1 LGHDT and CDR2 YNNKEL come from the germline V gene (reference sequence). J gave up 8 bases and V 0 bases, and 10 bases lay outside the gene matches. The CDR3 contains 16 residues. CDR3 region: CASSQDLRGGTGTQYF. The CDR3 DNA reads as TGTGCCAGCAGCCAAGATTTACGGGGGGGCACGGGTACGCAGTATTTT.

This clonotype showed up many times. The chain couples TRBV7-2 to TRBJ2-7, with TRBD2 matching over 9 bases. The CDR3 spans 14 residues. The V gene end was trimmed by 5 bases and the J gene end by 2 bases; junction bases not matched to a gene: 4. Germline assignment: CDR1 SGHTA and CDR2 FQGNSA. The DNA of the CDR3 is TGTGCCAGCAGCAAGCGCGGGGGGGCCTACGAGCAGTACTTC. This encodes CASSKRGGAYEQYF.

This clonotype occurred a few times. The chain carries TRBV27 and TRBJ2-7, with 7 bases identical to TRBD1. Germline lookup yields CDR1 MNHEY and CDR2 SMNVEV (reference sequence). The CDR3 is 16 amino acids. V lost 6 bases to trimming and J lost 6 bases; unmatched junction nucleotides: 17. The CDR3 sequence: CASSRTGEPTRGEQYF. The DNA for the CDR3 is TGTGCCAGCAGCCGAACAGGGGAGCCTACGAGAGGCGAGCAGTACTTC.

The chain couples TRBV5-5 to TRBJ2-7, with D unresolved. Trimming pared 1 base from V and 5 bases from J, leaving 10 bases between. Germline CDR1 SGHKS, CDR2 YYEKEE (reference sequence). The CDR3 is 13 residues long. CDR3 loop: CASSLPGAHEQYF. CDR3 bases: TGTGCCAGCAGCTTGCCGGGCGCCCACGAGCAGTACTTC.

The chain links TRBV2 to TRBJ2-7; tentative D call: TRBD2 (5 bases). The closer fit of TRBJ2-5 to the DNA end suggests the J call may be wrong. In germline, CDR1 is SNHLY, CDR2 FYNNEI. CDR3 length: 14 residues. Here the CDR3 reads CASSLLRGGETQYF. The CDR3 nucleotides are TGTGCCAGCAGCCTCCTCCGGGGTGGAGAGACCCAGTACTTC.

This clonotype was seen many times. This chain joins TRBV3-1 and TRBJ2-3; TRBD2 might be the D (5 bases). This CDR3 has 16 amino acids. Germline assignment: CDR1 LGHDT and CDR2 YNNKEL (reference sequence). Trimming pared 4 bases from V and 1 base from J, leaving 15 bases between. The CDR3 spells CASSLLGSSGTDTQYF. The CDR3 nucleotides are TGTGCCAGCAGCCTCTTGGGGAGTTCGGGCACAGATACGCAGTATTTT.